This T cell receptor (beta chain) appears in the sequencing data of a study of blood T cell repertoires in COVID-19. Overall study: Samples taken during acute and convalescent COVID-19 were collected in the United States, Italy and Spain. PBMCs, B-cell-depleted T cells, or T cells provided the cDNA or gDNA that made up the material.

V dropped 3 bases and J dropped 4; count of bases not matched to a gene: 16. This CDR3 spans 18 amino acids. The germline V gene encodes CDR1 GTSNPN and CDR2 SVGIG (reference sequence). Study processing details: Estimated nucleated cell counts came from reference gene primer amplification. The protocol was immunoSEQ multiplex PCR, while the TCRdb copy is restricted to in-frame clones and leaves out a portion. The DNA gave D and trimming, while V, J and clone size come from that table. Here the sample spans about 120,000 clones, 85% being singletons. This TCR derives from a man aged 80 or over with acute or convalescent COVID-19. This chain connects TRBV30 to TRBJ2-2, with 8 bases that match TRBD2. The sample was peripheral blood. The CDR3, as DNA: TGTGCCTGGAGAAAGGAGCGGGAGATAGTAATGGGCACCGGGGAGCTGTTTTTT. Translated, it gives CAWRKEREIVMGTGELFF.